These 17 T cell receptor beta chains were all obtained from the same sample, sequenced in a study of shared clonotypes between healthy human individuals. The naive CD8 subset, CD45RO-negative cells positively selected for CCR7, excluded terminally differentiated effector memory CD45RA+ cells. Produced via immunoSEQ multiplex PCR; TCRdb's table is partial and in-frame only. The table has about 2 million clones, just under 95% seen once. Sequenced: naive CD8+ T cells sorted from blood. These receptors were obtained from a man younger than 35 in good health.

Only a few counts were recorded for this clone. The J gene is TRBJ1-2, the V gene TRBV25-1; D gene uncertain. The germline V and J ends were trimmed by 2 bases and 5 bases, with 9 bases remaining between them. This CDR3 has 13 amino acids. Germline V gene data show CDR1 as MGHDK and CDR2 as SYGVNS. The CDR3 nucleotides are TGTGCCAGCAGTGAAGGCGCAGTTTATGGCTACACCTTC. Its protein is CASSEGAVYGYTF.

The rearrangement uses TRBV6-1 and TRBJ2-3, with D perhaps matching TRBD2 (6 bases). CDR1 is MNHNS and CDR2 is SASEGT in the germline V gene. CDR3 length equals 15 residues. Trimming shortened V by 6 bases and J by 2 bases, and 15 bases separated the two germline ends. CDR3 residues: CASRNRGTTTDTQYF. Here the CDR3 DNA reads TGTGCCAGCAGGAACCGGGGGACCACCACAGATACGCAGTATTTT.

Of note for this clone: Other DNA sequences from this sample encode an identical CDR3 as well. Here the CDR3 reads CASSQDSYEQYF. The CDR3 nucleotides read TGTGCCAGCAGTCAGGACAGCTACGAGCAGTACTTC. V and J are TRBV11-2 and TRBJ2-7, with D possibly TRBD1 on 6 matching bases. Germline assignment: CDR1 SGHAT and CDR2 FQNNGV. This CDR3 contains 12 residues. Trimming shortened V by 6 bases and J by 3 bases, and 9 bases separated the two germline ends.

Concerning this clone: This sample includes further DNA sequences coding for the same CDR3. The V call is TRBV4-1, the J call TRBJ2-7; weak D call: TRBD1 (5 bases). Looked up from germline, CDR1 is MGHRA and CDR2 is YSYEKL. The CDR3 runs to 13 residues. V lost 1 base, J lost 4 bases, and 8 bases lay in between. Here the CDR3 DNA reads TGCGCCAGCAGCCAAGTAGGACAATACGAGCAGTACTTC. It codes for CASSQVGQYEQYF.

The V and J genes are TRBV6-1 and TRBJ2-5; D gene unclear. With 3 bases removed from V and 1 base from J, the gap between germline ends came to 6 bases. The CDR3 is 13 residues long. Germline V gene lookup returns CDR1 MNHNS and CDR2 SASEGT. The CDR3 loop is CASSDELQETQYF. The CDR3 region has the DNA TGTGCCAGCAGTGACGAGCTCCAAGAGACCCAGTACTTC.

The V gene is TRBV14, the J gene TRBJ1-2; D is ambiguous. Deletions cut 0 bases from V and 2 bases from J, with 10 bases between. The CDR3 has 15 amino acids. Looked up from germline, CDR1 is SGHDN and CDR2 is FVKESK. The CDR3 loop reads CASSQDLGSNYGYTF. The CDR3 DNA sequence: TGTGCCAGCAGCCAAGATCTTGGCAGCAACTATGGCTACACCTTC.

This sequence joins TRBV27 and TRBJ1-1, with D unresolved. The CDR3 consists of 12 residues. Trimming shortened V by 5 bases and J by 5 bases, and 9 bases separated the two germline ends. Germline V gives CDR1 MNHEY, CDR2 SMNVEV (reference sequence). The chain's CDR3 is CASSPTGTEAFF. Here the CDR3 DNA reads TGTGCCAGCAGTCCAACGGGGACTGAAGCTTTCTTT.

The CDR3 nucleotides are TGCGCCAGCAGCTTGGTCGGTCCTGGGGAGCAGTACTTC. This sequence encodes CASSLVGPGEQYF. The gene calls are TRBV5-1 and TRBJ2-7; D is undetermined. V was shortened by 0 bases and J by 7 bases, with 11 bases between the two germline ends. The CDR3 contains 13 residues. Looked up from germline, CDR1 is SGHRS and CDR2 is YFSETQ.

The chain is built from TRBV7-9 and TRBJ2-1; perhaps TRBD2 as D (5 bases). The germline V gene encodes CDR1 SEHNR and CDR2 FQNEAQ (reference sequence). V shed 5 bases and J shed 7 bases, with 9 bases lying between them. CDR3 length equals 12 residues. CDR3 sequence: CASSAGPNEQFF. As DNA, the CDR3 is TGTGCCAGCAGCGCGGGCCCTAATGAGCAGTTCTTC. The complete variable domain, with remaining parts taken from reference TRBV7-9 and TRBJ2-1, reads DTGVSQNPRHKITKRGQNVTFRCDPISEHNRLYWYRQTLGQGPEFLTYFQNEAQLEKSRLLSDRFSAERPKGSFSTLEIQRTEQGDSAMYLCASSAGPNEQFFGPGTRLTVL.

The gene calls are TRBV6-5 and TRBJ1-1, with a possible D match to TRBD1 (5 bases). With 6 bases removed from V and 0 bases from J, the gap between germline ends came to 14 bases. Germline V gives CDR1 MNHEY, CDR2 SVGAGI. This CDR3 comprises 15 residues. DNA for the CDR3: TGTGCCAGCAGGTTCAGGGAAGGGGTGAACACTGAAGCTTTCTTT. Protein product: CASRFREGVNTEAFF.

This clone has just one count. This rearrangement joins TRBV6-4 to TRBJ2-7; D may be TRBD2 (7 bases). Per germline, CDR1 MRHNA and CDR2 SNTAGT. This CDR3 is 15 amino acids long. Trimming stripped 0 bases from V and 6 bases from J, with 15 bases between. This CDR3 reads CASSDSEGGRSEQYF. The DNA for the CDR3 is TGTGCCAGCAGTGACTCGGAGGGGGGGCGGAGCGAGCAGTACTTC.

In nucleotides, the CDR3 is TGTGCCAGCAGCTTAGGGACAGGGGGCCGGACAGATACGCAGTATTTT. Protein sequence: CASSLGTGGRTDTQYF. The chain joins TRBV7-8 to TRBJ2-3, with 11 bases identical to TRBD1. After removal of 1 base from V and 3 bases from J, the junction contained 3 bases not matched to a gene. This CDR3 region has 16 residues. Per germline, CDR1 SGHVS and CDR2 FQNEAQ.

The genes are TRBV9 and TRBJ2-3; D might be TRBD2 (7 bases). CDR1 is SGDLS, CDR2 YYNGEE, per germline. V was clipped by 6 bases and J by 0 bases, with 17 bases between them. The CDR3 runs 16 residues. For the CDR3, the DNA is TGTGCCAGCACCTTTTTAGGGGGGGATAGCACAGATACGCAGTATTTT. Its translation: CASTFLGGDSTDTQYF.

This clone came up once. The chain recombines TRBV6-1 with TRBJ1-3; 10 bases align to TRBD1. Germline assignment: CDR1 MNHNS and CDR2 SASEGT. With V trimmed by 1 base and J by 2 bases, 8 bases remained unmatched. The CDR3 runs to 18 residues. In DNA, the CDR3 is TGTGCCAGCAGTGAAGTTCGGGCCGGGACAGGGGCTGGAAACACCATATATTTT. It yields the protein CASSEVRAGTGAGNTIYF.

The V gene is TRBV7-2, the J gene TRBJ2-1; TRBD2 matches at 8 bases. The CDR3 has 15 amino acids. Germline loops: CDR1 SGHTA, CDR2 FQGNSA. V lost 4 bases, J lost 3 bases, and 5 bases stayed unmatched. In DNA, the CDR3 is TGTGCCAGCAGCTCGGCTAGCGGGCTCTACAATGAGCAGTTCTTC. Amino acid sequence: CASSSASGLYNEQFF.

V and J are TRBV9 and TRBJ1-3; 7 bases agree with TRBD1. Germline V CDR1 and CDR2: SGDLS, YYNGEE. This CDR3 comprises 15 residues. Losses at the gene ends were 4 bases for V and 2 bases for J; bases not matched to a gene: 6. The CDR3 DNA reads as TGTGCCAGCAGCATAAACAGGGGTGCTGGAAACACCATATATTTT. Amino acid sequence: CASSINRGAGNTIYF.

Notes on this clone: Other DNA sequences in this sample translate to the same CDR3. The chain combines TRBV7-9 with TRBJ2-7; D is tentatively TRBD1 or TRBD2 (5 bases each). V lost 5 bases, J lost 3 bases, and 11 bases lay in between. This CDR3 has 13 amino acids. Germline-derived CDR1 and CDR2 are SEHNR and FQNEAQ (reference sequence). CDR3 residues: CASSPGTVYEQYF. DNA for the CDR3: TGTGCCAGCAGCCCGGGGACGGTCTACGAGCAGTACTTC. The variable domain in full, completed from reference TRBV7-9 and TRBJ2-7, reads DTGVSQNPRHKITKRGQNVTFRCDPISEHNRLYWYRQTLGQGPEFLTYFQNEAQLEKSRLLSDRFSAERPKGSFSTLEIQRTEQGDSAMYLCASSPGTVYEQYFGPGTRLTVT.